These 12 T cell receptor beta chains share one sample of origin, sequenced in a study of CXCR3-negative and CXCR3-positive naive CD8 T cells. Via 5' RACE with UMI labels, TRB cDNA libraries were prepared. TCRdb reanalyzed the 5' RACE reads and collapses them to one entry per CDR3 protein, without DNA. The table lists 6,500 to 9,500 distinct CDR3 sequences. The sequenced sample was naive CXCR3- CD8+ T cells from blood. Sample subset: CD45RO-CCR7+CD27+CD95- naive CD8+ T cells lacking CXCR3 (TNR3-). Receptors were obtained from a human donor in good health. Some clones in this sample may be carry-over from other donors' samples.

According to its frequency, this clonotype is medium-sized. The CDR3 loop reads CSVELGQAPNYGYTF. The chain has TRBV29-1 and TRBJ1-2; TCRdb reports TRBD1, a call that lacks DNA to check it against. The CDR3 has 15 amino acids. The germline CDR1 and CDR2 sequences are SQVTM and ANQGSEA.

CDR3 in amino acids: CASSEARVIETQYF. The gene calls are TRBV6-1 and TRBJ2-5. The CDR3 is made up of 14 amino acids. Germline assignment: CDR1 MNHNS and CDR2 SASEGT.

The chain joins TRBV28 to TRBJ2-1. CDR1 MDHEN and CDR2 SYDVKM come from the germline V gene. The length of the CDR3 is 13 residues. The CDR3 is CASSLLTQDEQFF.

This chain joins TRBV7-3 and TRBJ2-3. The CDR3 consists of 15 residues. Germline CDR1 is SGHTA and CDR2 is FQGTGA. The CDR3 loop reads CASSLTWGYTDTQYF.

This chain joins TRBV29-1 and TRBJ2-7; TCRdb lists TRBD2, though no DNA is available to test this call. Per the germline V gene, CDR1 is SQVTM and CDR2 is ANQGSEA. This CDR3 comprises 14 residues. CDR3 sequence reads: CSVRGGSTPYEQYF.

The V gene is TRBV7-8, the J gene TRBJ2-7; TCRdb names TRBD2, which stays unverified in the absence of DNA. The CDR3 loop spans 15 amino acids. CDR1 and CDR2 (germline): SGHVS, FQNEAQ. CDR3 sequence reads: CASSPFGAGNYEQYF. The whole variable domain, filled in from reference TRBV7-8 and TRBJ2-7, reads GAGVSQSPRYKVAKRGQDVALRCDPISGHVSLFWYQQALGQGPEFLTYFQNEAQLDKSGLPSDRFFAERPEGSVSTLKIQRTQQEDSAVYLCASSPFGAGNYEQYFGPGTRLTVT.

V usage is TRBV20-1 and J usage is TRBJ2-7; TCRdb's assignment of TRBD1 cannot be checked, as there is no DNA. The CDR3 loop spans 15 amino acids. Germline-derived CDR1 and CDR2 are DFQATT and SNEGSKA (reference sequence). This CDR3 is CSARDTGGASYEQYF.

V gene TRBV10-3 combines with J gene TRBJ1-2. This CDR3 spans 15 amino acids. Germline V gene data show CDR1 as ENHRY and CDR2 as SYGVKD. The chain's CDR3 is CAISESGLVFYGYTF.

The chain recombines TRBV10-3 with TRBJ1-5. Germline V gives CDR1 ENHRY, CDR2 SYGVKD. The CDR3 totals 14 residues. The CDR3 is CAISADGSNQPQHF.

Frequency places this clonotype as medium-sized. The CDR3 loop is CASSQDPAGSSYNEQFF. The J gene is TRBJ2-1, the V gene TRBV4-3. The CDR3 has 17 amino acids. Per germline, CDR1 LGHNA and CDR2 YSLEER.

In terms of frequency, this clonotype is medium-sized. The chain combines TRBV4-1 with TRBJ2-3. CDR3 length equals 12 residues. Germline V gene data show CDR1 as MGHRA and CDR2 as YSYEKL. CDR3 amino acids: CASSHHSDTQYF.

The chain carries TRBV13 and TRBJ2-1; TCRdb picks TRBD2, but there is no DNA to check that call. The CDR3 covers 18 residues. Germline V lookup: CDR1 PRHDT, CDR2 FYEKMQ (reference sequence). This CDR3 reads CASSSLAGEEGLYNEQFF.